The entry below gives a single T cell receptor beta chain sequence along with its context. Its antigen is still unknown. It was with a sample-barcoded 5' primer and a J-beta primer mix that a second PCR of roughly 6 to 12 cycles was run. TCRdb used MiXCR to reprocess the 5' RACE reads, holding one entry per CDR3 protein. Of 1.5 million to 2 million distinct CDR3 sequences in the sample, about 31% are singletons; the top ten hold around 10%. Trimming cost V 6 bases and J 3 bases; bases outside gene matches: 11. CDR1 SQVTM and CDR2 ANQGSEA come from the germline V gene. The CDR3 contains 14 residues. The record originates from a study of blood T cells in healthy people across ages. Looking at the study overall: Roughly one uniquely barcoded beta molecule per two T cells was captured.

Whole-study findings and limits: Total diversity from one million sequenced T cells was likely underestimated.

The specimen sequenced was blood. The chain joins TRBV29-1 to TRBJ2-7; 7 bases map to TRBD1. This clonotype originated in a woman aged 25-40 years in good health. This CDR3 reads CSVEVVAGGYEQYV. As DNA, the CDR3 is TGCAGCGTGGAGGTAGTGGCAGGGGGCTACGAGCAGTACGTC.